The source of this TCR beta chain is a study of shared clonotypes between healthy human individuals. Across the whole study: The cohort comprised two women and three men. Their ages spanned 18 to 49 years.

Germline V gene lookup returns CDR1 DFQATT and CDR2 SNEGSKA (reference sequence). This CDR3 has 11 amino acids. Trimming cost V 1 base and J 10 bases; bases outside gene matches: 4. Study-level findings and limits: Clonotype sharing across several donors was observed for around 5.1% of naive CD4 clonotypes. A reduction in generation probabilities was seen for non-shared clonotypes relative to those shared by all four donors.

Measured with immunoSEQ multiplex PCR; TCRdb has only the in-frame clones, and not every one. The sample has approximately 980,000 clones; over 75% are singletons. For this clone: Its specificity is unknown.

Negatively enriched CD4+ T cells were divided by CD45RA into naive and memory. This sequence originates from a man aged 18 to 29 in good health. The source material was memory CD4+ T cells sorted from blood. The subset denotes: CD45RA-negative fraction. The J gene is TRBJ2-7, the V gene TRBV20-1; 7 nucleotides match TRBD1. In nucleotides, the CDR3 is TGCAGTGCTAGAGTCGGGACAGTTCAGTACTTC. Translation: CSARVGTVQYF.